The 17 T cell receptor beta chains below come from one sample, sequenced in a study of T cell responses to AZD1222 COVID-19 vaccine. Measured with immunoSEQ multiplex PCR; TCRdb has only the in-frame clones, and not every one. The data hold approximately 150,000 clones, with roughly 87% observed a single time. This sample comprised peripheral blood, obtained on day 0 of AZD1222 vaccination. The receptors come from an adult in good health.

The rearrangement links TRBV15 to TRBJ1-6, with 9 bases that match TRBD1. The CDR3 consists of 15 residues. CDR1 LNHNV and CDR2 YYDKDF come from the germline V gene (reference sequence). With V trimmed by 4 bases and J by 13 bases, 11 bases remained unmatched. The CDR3 loop is CATSTIQGAGPPLHF. CDR3 nucleotides: TGTGCCACCAGCACCATACAGGGGGCGGGCCCCCCCCTCCACTTT.

The chain is built from TRBV11-2 and TRBJ2-7, with a weak D call TRBD1 (6 bases). The CDR3 is 13 residues long. CDR1 is SGHAT and CDR2 is FQNNGV in the germline V gene. The V end lost 7 bases, the J end lost 2 bases, and 12 bases lay between the germline ends. Here the CDR3 DNA reads TGTGCCAGCAAAAAAACAGGGACCTACGAGCAGTACTTC. This sequence encodes CASKKTGTYEQYF.

The chain couples TRBV4-3 to TRBJ2-5; D may be TRBD1 or TRBD2 (6 bases each). In germline, CDR1 is LGHNA, CDR2 YSLEER. CDR3 size: 15 residues. The V gene lost 4 bases and the J gene lost 5 bases, with 17 bases spanning the gap. Written as DNA, the CDR3 is TGCGCCAGCAGCCCCCTTTGGGGGGCGTCTGAGACCCAGTACTTC. It specifies CASSPLWGASETQYF.

Only one count was recorded for this clone. This sequence joins TRBV7-9 and TRBJ1-5; 9 positions agree with TRBD1. The CDR3 runs 17 residues. V gave up 4 bases and J gave up 4 bases; unmatched junction bases: 11. Germline V lookup: CDR1 SEHNR, CDR2 FQNEAQ (reference sequence). DNA for the CDR3: TGTGCCAGCAGCTCAACGACAGGGGGTATGAGTAATCAGCCCCAGCATTTT. Translated: CASSSTTGGMSNQPQHF.

The chain couples TRBV19 to TRBJ1-4; D remains ambiguous. The CDR3 runs 15 residues. Germline V gives CDR1 LNHDA, CDR2 SQIVND (reference sequence). Deletions cut 4 bases from V and 4 bases from J, with 13 bases between. In DNA, the CDR3 is TGTGCCAGTAGTACCATGGACGGGCGTAATGAAAAACTGTTTTTT. It translates to CASSTMDGRNEKLFF.

This sequence joins TRBV6-5 and TRBJ2-2, with 7 positions matching TRBD2. The germline CDR1 and CDR2 sequences are MNHEY and SVGAGI. Germline trimming cut 7 bases from V and 7 bases from J; bases unmatched to any gene: 6. CDR3 length: 13 amino acids. In nucleotides, the CDR3 is TGTGCCAGCATTAACGGGAGGATCGGGGAGCTGTTTTTT. It specifies CASINGRIGELFF.

The J gene is TRBJ1-3, the V gene TRBV18; D is uncertain. Trimming stripped 3 bases from V and 4 bases from J, with 7 bases between. The germline V gene encodes CDR1 KGHSH and CDR2 LQKENI. The CDR3 is made up of 13 amino acids. The CDR3 DNA sequence: TGTGCCAGCTCACCTGGGTACGGAAACACCATATATTTT. Encoded protein: CASSPGYGNTIYF.

V usage is TRBV28 and J usage is TRBJ1-4; TRBD1 aligns across 7 bases. Per germline, CDR1 MDHEN and CDR2 SYDVKM. V lost 8 bases, J lost 8 bases, and 5 bases stayed unmatched. The CDR3 is 12 residues long. The CDR3 DNA reads TGTGCCAGCTCGGACAGGACGGAAAAACTGTTTTTT. This codes for CASSDRTEKLFF.

The chain couples TRBV2 to TRBJ2-7, with 11 bases aligning to TRBD2. The CDR3 spans 16 residues. After removal of 6 bases from V and 0 bases from J, the junction contained 7 bases not matched to a gene. Germline CDR1 and CDR2: SNHLY and FYNNEI. CDR3 residues: CASRRGLADDSYEQYF. The CDR3 DNA follows: TGTGCCAGCAGGCGGGGACTAGCGGACGACTCCTACGAGCAGTACTTC.

This clone was counted a single time. This sequence joins TRBV6-5 and TRBJ2-7; D is perhaps TRBD1 or TRBD2 (5 bases each). Germline V CDR1 and CDR2: MNHEY, SVGAGI. This CDR3 is 13 amino acids long. V shed 9 bases and J shed 4 bases, with 16 bases lying between them. CDR3 DNA: TGTGCCAGTTCTATCGGGGCCTCGTACGAGCAGTACTTC. It translates to CASSIGASYEQYF.

Written as DNA, the CDR3 is TGTGCCAGCAGTTTATCACAGGGCACCCCGCAGTATTTT. It encodes CASSLSQGTPQYF. J is TRBJ2-3 and V is TRBV27, with a weak D call TRBD1 (6 bases). CDR3 length: 13 amino acids. V was trimmed by 0 bases and J by 10 bases, leaving 11 bases between them. Germline-derived CDR1 and CDR2 are MNHEY and SMNVEV (reference sequence).

This clone turned up a few times. V and J are TRBV12-3 or TRBV12-4 and TRBJ1-1; possible D gene TRBD1, 5 bases. The V end was cut by 3 bases, the J end by 6 bases, with 11 bases between. The CDR3 covers 13 residues. CDR3 region: CASSFMGTAEAFF. The CDR3 nucleotides read TGTGCCAGCAGTTTTATGGGGACTGCTGAAGCTTTCTTT.

The V gene is TRBV5-1, the J gene TRBJ1-2; D unresolved. CDR1 SGHRS and CDR2 YFSETQ come from the germline V gene. The CDR3 sequence is 14 residues long. Trimming shortened V by 4 bases and J by 2 bases, and 12 bases separated the two germline ends. The CDR3 is CASSPRALNYGYTF. The CDR3 DNA is TGCGCCAGCAGCCCCCGAGCTTTGAACTATGGCTACACCTTC.

V gene TRBV4-3 combines with J gene TRBJ1-6; possible D gene TRBD1, 5 bases. Trimming left V 6 bases short and J 12 bases short, with 15 bases between. Germline V gene data show CDR1 as LGHNA and CDR2 as YSLEER. The CDR3 loop spans 13 amino acids. The CDR3 bases are TGCGCCAGCAGGGGGGAGATGGGTTTACCCCTCCACTTT. Its translation: CASRGEMGLPLHF.

V usage is TRBV21-1 and J usage is TRBJ2-1; the listed D gene, TRBD2, was not tested against the DNA. TRBV21-1 has pseudogene status. The CDR3 consists of 18 residues. CDR3 region: CASNGTSGKRKSYNEQFF. The CDR3 nucleotides read TGTGCCAGCAATGGGACTAGCGGGAAAAGAAAGTCCTACAATGAGCAGTTCTTC.

The gene calls are TRBV7-3 and TRBJ1-3, with a weak D call TRBD1 (5 bases). This CDR3 comprises 14 residues. V was trimmed by 5 bases and J by 1 base, leaving 9 bases between them. Germline lookup yields CDR1 SGHTA and CDR2 FQGTGA. The CDR3 region is CASSNQGSGNTIYF. The CDR3 nucleotides read TGTGCCAGCAGCAACCAGGGTTCTGGAAACACCATATATTTT.

The chain uses TRBV7-8 and TRBJ2-4; 7 bases are shared with TRBD2. The V gene's germline CDR1 is SGHVS and CDR2 FQNEAQ. CDR3 length: 16 residues. Trimming took 0 bases from V and 6 from J; bases not matched to a gene: 8. The chain's CDR3 is CASSLAGGGGLNIQYF. The CDR3 nucleotides are TGTGCCAGCAGCTTAGCGGGCGGGGGTGGCCTAAACATTCAGTACTTC.